Listed here are 17 T cell receptor beta chains from one sample, sequenced in a study of blood T cell repertoires in COVID-19. Some clones are missing from TCRdb's copy, which holds only in-frame ones; the method was immunoSEQ multiplex PCR. Of more than 150,000 clones in the sample, 90% to 95% were seen once. The sequenced material came from peripheral blood. These receptors all stem from a man aged 25 to 40 with COVID-19, enrolled during active disease.

The chain recombines TRBV6-5 with TRBJ1-2; D unresolved. CDR1 MNHEY and CDR2 SVGAGI come from the germline V gene. V lost 7 bases and J 2 bases, leaving 14 bases between the germline ends. This CDR3 has 14 residues. CDR3 nucleotides: TGTGCCAGCACCCGTACGAGGGAGAACTATGGCTACACCTTC. Translated: CASTRTRENYGYTF.

This clone has just one count. The V gene is TRBV6-5, the J gene TRBJ1-3, with 10 bases matching TRBD1. Germline-derived CDR1 and CDR2 are MNHEY and SVGAGI. V was pared by 7 bases and J by 2 bases, with 5 bases of the junction left unmatched. This CDR3 region has 15 residues. The chain's CDR3 is CASTLDRGPGNTIYF. Written as DNA, the CDR3 is TGTGCCAGCACCTTAGACAGGGGGCCTGGAAACACCATATATTTT.

The rearrangement uses TRBV13 and TRBJ2-1; 12 bases fit TRBD2. Germline CDR1 reads PRHDT; CDR2 reads FYEKMQ (reference sequence). The CDR3 is made up of 17 amino acids. The V segment lost 3 bases and the J segment 2 bases; nucleotides outside the gene matches: 5. The CDR3 DNA sequence: TGTGCCAGCAGCTTTGATGGACTAGCGGGAACCTACAATGAGCAGTTCTTC. Its translation: CASSFDGLAGTYNEQFF.

The chain links TRBV18 to TRBJ2-1; 10 nucleotides align to TRBD2. The CDR3 spans 18 residues. The V and J ends lost 3 bases and 8 bases, in that order; junction bases with no gene match: 16. Germline loops: CDR1 KGHSH, CDR2 LQKENI. Here the CDR3 DNA reads TGTGCCAGCTCACCCTCCCTGGAGCGGGGGGGCTCCTTGTATGAGCAGTTCTTC. Its protein is CASSPSLERGGSLYEQFF.

The rearrangement uses TRBV27 and TRBJ1-4; 8 bases are shared with TRBD1. The CDR3 runs to 13 residues. In germline, CDR1 is MNHEY, CDR2 SMNVEV (reference sequence). The J segment lost 5 bases and the V segment lost 6 bases, leaving 2 bases of the junction unmatched. The CDR3 region is CASSWTGNEKLFF. In DNA form, the CDR3 reads TGTGCCAGCAGCTGGACAGGGAATGAAAAACTGTTTTTT.

Concerning this clone: Other DNA sequences of this sample code for an identical CDR3. J is TRBJ1-5 and V is TRBV9, with D unclear. Trimming removed 0 bases from V and 0 bases from J, with 7 bases in between. The CDR3 consists of 15 residues. Germline-derived CDR1 and CDR2 are SGDLS and YYNGEE. The CDR3: CASSVDGDSNQPQHF. The CDR3 nucleotides read TGTGCCAGCAGCGTAGACGGGGATAGCAATCAGCCCCAGCATTTT.

The chain uses TRBV2 and TRBJ2-7, with D possibly being TRBD1 (5 bases). Per germline, CDR1 SNHLY and CDR2 FYNNEI. V lost 7 bases and J 2 bases, leaving 15 bases between the germline ends. The CDR3 loop spans 14 amino acids. The CDR3 reads CASTVREGTYEQYF. In nucleotides, the CDR3 is TGTGCCAGCACCGTCAGGGAAGGAACCTACGAGCAGTACTTC.

The chain carries TRBV4-1 and TRBJ1-1; D uncertain. Germline CDR1 MGHRA, CDR2 YSYEKL. V shed 0 bases and J shed 1 base, with 15 bases lying between them. The CDR3 runs 17 residues. CDR3: CASSQEPPGLQNTEAFF. CDR3 coding DNA: TGCGCCAGCAGCCAAGAGCCCCCAGGACTTCAGAACACTGAAGCTTTCTTT.

The J gene is TRBJ1-1, the V gene TRBV3-1 (or the pseudogene TRBV3-2); D is ambiguous. Trimming removed 5 bases at V and 0 bases at J, with 7 bases between. This CDR3 comprises 13 residues. Per germline, CDR1 LGHDT and CDR2 YNNKEL (reference sequence). This CDR3 is CASSEGVNTEAFF. CDR3 nucleotide sequence: TGTGCCAGCAGCGAGGGTGTGAACACTGAAGCTTTCTTT.

CDR3 sequence: CASSRTPMNEKLFF. The CDR3 DNA sequence: TGTGCCAGCAGCAGGACACCAATGAATGAAAAACTGTTTTTT. The chain carries TRBV6-2 or TRBV6-3 and TRBJ1-4; perhaps TRBD1 as D (5 bases). This CDR3 is 14 amino acids long. Germline V gene data show CDR1 as MNHEY and CDR2 as SVGEGT. Deletions cut 6 bases from V and 5 bases from J, with 13 bases between.

This chain links TRBV5-1 with TRBJ2-5, with 10 bases aligning to TRBD1. The CDR3 is 15 amino acids. Germline V lookup: CDR1 SGHRS, CDR2 YFSETQ. V lost 4 bases to trimming and J lost 1 base; unmatched junction nucleotides: 4. CDR3 in amino acids: CASSGDRGIQETQYF. The CDR3 bases are TGCGCCAGCAGCGGGGACAGGGGCATCCAAGAGACCCAGTACTTC.

V and J are TRBV7-9 and TRBJ2-7; TRBD1 is a possible D gene (7 bases). This CDR3 region has 16 residues. V was clipped by 4 bases and J by 3 bases, with 19 bases between them. Germline CDR1 reads SEHNR; CDR2 reads FQNEAQ (reference sequence). The CDR3 DNA reads TGTGCCAGCAGCTCTCAGGGGGGACCGAAGCACTACGAGCAGTACTTC. Protein: CASSSQGGPKHYEQYF.

The chain links TRBV2 to TRBJ1-5; TRBD1 matches 7 bases. From germline, CDR1 is SNHLY and CDR2 FYNNEI. The trim removed 4 bases at V and 0 bases at J, leaving 9 bases unmatched. The CDR3 is made up of 17 amino acids. CDR3 bases: TGTGCCAGCAGTGTCCTTAGACAGGGTTATAGCAATCAGCCCCAGCATTTT. Translation: CASSVLRQGYSNQPQHF.

Here the CDR3 reads CASIFAPGQGEYTF. CDR3 sequence (DNA): TGCGCCAGCATATTTGCCCCGGGACAGGGGGAGTACACCTTC. The V gene is TRBV5-1, the J gene TRBJ1-2; 11 bases line up with TRBD1. CDR3 size: 14 residues. V was pared by 6 bases and J by 11 bases, with 12 bases of the junction left unmatched. Germline V CDR1 and CDR2: SGHRS, YFSETQ.

The gene calls are TRBV2 and TRBJ1-5; TRBD1 agrees at 8 bases. CDR1 and CDR2 (germline): SNHLY, FYNNEI. J was trimmed by 5 bases and V by 8 bases; bases with no gene match: 2. The CDR3 has 12 residues. CDR3 coding DNA: TGTGCCAGCGGGACAGGTCATCAGCCCCAGCATTTT. It is translated as CASGTGHQPQHF.

The rearrangement links TRBV6-1 to TRBJ1-1; D unresolved. The CDR3 contains 15 residues. CDR1 MNHNS and CDR2 SASEGT come from the germline V gene. V dropped 1 base and J dropped 1 base, with 10 bases sitting between them. The CDR3 sequence is CASSEGWGGNTEAFF. CDR3 nucleotides: TGTGCCAGCAGTGAAGGGTGGGGAGGGAACACTGAAGCTTTCTTT.

The V and J genes are TRBV11-2 and TRBJ2-5; D may be TRBD2 (6 bases). The CDR3 extends over 16 amino acids. The V end was cut by 5 bases, the J end by 4 bases, with 20 bases between. Germline CDR1 is SGHAT and CDR2 is FQNNGV. The CDR3 DNA reads TGTGCCAGCAGCCTTCAGGTTCGAGGGACTGTAGAGACCCAGTACTTC. Its protein is CASSLQVRGTVETQYF.